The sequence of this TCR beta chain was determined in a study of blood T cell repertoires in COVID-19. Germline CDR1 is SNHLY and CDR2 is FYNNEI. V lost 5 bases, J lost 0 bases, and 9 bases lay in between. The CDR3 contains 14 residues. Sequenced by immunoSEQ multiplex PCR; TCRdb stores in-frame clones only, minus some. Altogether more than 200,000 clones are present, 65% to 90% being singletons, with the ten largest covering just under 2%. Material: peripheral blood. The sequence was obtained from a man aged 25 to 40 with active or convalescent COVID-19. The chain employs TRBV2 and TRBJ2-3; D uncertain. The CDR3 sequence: CASSPLTSTDTQYF. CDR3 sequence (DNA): TGTGCCAGCAGTCCCCTGACTAGCACAGATACGCAGTATTTT.